These 7 T cell receptor beta chains came from one sample sequenced in a study of regulatory T cells in long-lasting Graves disease. Time point defined: newly diagnosed GD, antithyroid drugs for less than 3 months. RNA from PBMCs was the source of the TCR library. Arm-PCR with iRepertoire HTBI primers amplified the CDR3 regions for these TCR beta libraries. Using its own MiXCR run on the multiplex PCR reads, TCRdb lists one record per CDR3 protein. In the table there are approximately 470,000 distinct CDR3 sequences, under 20% of which are singletons. These data were also reused for a study on T cells in Graves' hyperthyroidism and ophthalmopathy.

The sample was peripheral blood mononuclear cells (PBMCs), taken at new diagnosis, from a patient treated with antithyroid drugs. These receptor sequences come from a man aged 40-49 years with Graves disease.

A remark on this clonotype: The CDR3 does not end in the conserved phenylalanine or tryptophan, so this is likely a read error. This rearrangement joins TRBV6-2 or TRBV6-3 to TRBJ2-1; TRBD2 matches 10 bases. The CDR3 is 15 amino acids. Germline-derived CDR1 and CDR2 are MNHEY and SVGEGT. After removal of 8 bases from V and 6 bases from J, the junction contained 10 bases not matched to a gene. The chain's CDR3 is CASSQAGGPVNEQFL. As DNA, the CDR3 is TGTGCCAGCTCACAAGCGGGAGGGCCAGTCAATGAGCAGTTCCTC.

The chain links TRBV2 to TRBJ2-7; the match to TRBD1 covers 8 bases. V trimming: 5 bases; J trimming: 5 bases; junction bases outside the gene matches: 8. Germline V CDR1 and CDR2: SNHLY, FYNNEI. CDR3 length: 14 amino acids. The CDR3, as DNA: TGTGCCAGCAGTCTACAGGGGGTTAATAACGAGCAGTACTTC. This codes for CASSLQGVNNEQYF.

This clonotype was counted many times. This chain connects TRBV5-1 to TRBJ2-2, with D possibly TRBD2 on 5 matching bases. This CDR3 contains 14 residues. Germline V CDR1 and CDR2: SGHRS, YFSETQ. V was clipped by 1 base and J by 5 bases, with 9 bases between them. CDR3 sequence: CASSLSEVTGELFF. The DNA of the CDR3 is TGCGCCAGCAGCTTGTCGGAGGTTACCGGGGAGCTGTTTTTT.

In its sample, this clonotype was seen many times. The V and J genes are TRBV19 and TRBJ2-2; 9 bases line up with TRBD2. This CDR3 has 16 residues. V lost 3 bases to trimming and J lost 7 bases; unmatched junction nucleotides: 9. Germline values: CDR1 LNHDA, CDR2 SQIVND (reference sequence). The CDR3 loop reads CASSIISGSVGGELFF. The CDR3 DNA reads as TGTGCCAGTAGTATCATTAGCGGGAGTGTCGGCGGGGAGCTGTTTTTT.

The chain couples TRBV28 to TRBJ2-1; TRBD1 matches at 8 bases. Germline V gene lookup returns CDR1 MDHEN and CDR2 SYDVKM. The ends lost 5 bases at V and 5 bases at J; junction bases unmatched: 14. This CDR3 region has 17 residues. The CDR3 DNA reads as TGTGCCAGCAGTCCCACCGATTACAGGGGGAAACACAATGAGCAGTTCTTC. It translates to CASSPTDYRGKHNEQFF.

Many counts were recorded for this clonotype. The V gene is TRBV29-1, the J gene TRBJ2-5, with 9 bases matching TRBD1. Germline CDR1 reads SQVTM; CDR2 reads ANQGSEA. The junction had 7 bases not matched to a gene; V was cut back by 7 bases and J by 1 base. There are 14 residues in the CDR3. CDR3: CSAKDRGPQETQYF. The CDR3 nucleotides are TGCAGCGCCAAGGACAGGGGCCCCCAAGAGACCCAGTACTTC.

The rearrangement joins TRBV11-2 to TRBJ2-3; 14 bases agree with TRBD2. The CDR3 has 20 amino acids. V gave up 0 bases and J gave up 3 bases; unmatched junction bases: 11. Per germline, CDR1 SGHAT and CDR2 FQNNGV. CDR3 DNA: TGTGCCAGCAGCTTAGACGATACCGGGACTAGCGGGAGTCGGACAGATACGCAGTATTTT. Its translation: CASSLDDTGTSGSRTDTQYF.